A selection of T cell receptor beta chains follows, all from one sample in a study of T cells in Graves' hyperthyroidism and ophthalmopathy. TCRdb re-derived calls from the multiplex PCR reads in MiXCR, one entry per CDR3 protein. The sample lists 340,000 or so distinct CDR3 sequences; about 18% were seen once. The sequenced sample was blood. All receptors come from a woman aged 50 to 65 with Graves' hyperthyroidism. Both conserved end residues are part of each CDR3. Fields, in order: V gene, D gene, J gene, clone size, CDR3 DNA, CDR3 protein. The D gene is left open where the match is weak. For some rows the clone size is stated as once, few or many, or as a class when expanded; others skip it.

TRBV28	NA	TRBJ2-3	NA	TGTGCCAGCAGAAGAGGAACTCTCACAGATACGCAGTATTTT	CASRRGTLTDTQYF
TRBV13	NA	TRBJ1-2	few	TGTGCCAGCAGCTTATTTCGCGCCTGGACAGAAGCTAACTATGGCTACACCTTC	CASSLFRAWTEANYGYTF
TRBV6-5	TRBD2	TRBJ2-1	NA	TGTGCCAGCAGTTACTCGGCCTCTAGCGGGAGACACAATGAGCAGTTCTTC	CASSYSASSGRHNEQFF
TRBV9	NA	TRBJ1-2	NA	TGTGCCAGCAGGGCAATAGGGGCGACCTATGGCTACACCTTC	CASRAIGATYGYTF
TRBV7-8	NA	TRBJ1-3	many	TGTGCCAGCAGCCTCGAAGCTCCCTCTGGAAACACCATATATTTT	CASSLEAPSGNTIYF
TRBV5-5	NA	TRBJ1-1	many	TGTGCCAGCAGCTTGTGGCCAGGGAAGGGGGACACTGAAGCTTTCTTT	CASSLWPGKGDTEAFF
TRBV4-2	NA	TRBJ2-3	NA	TGTGCCAGCAGCCAAGAGGCCCCGGACTCCTCAGATACGCAGTATTTT	CASSQEAPDSSDTQYF
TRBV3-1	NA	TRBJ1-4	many	TGTGCCAGCAGCCTTGCGGGGGCAACTAATGAAAAACTGTTTTTT	CASSLAGATNEKLFF
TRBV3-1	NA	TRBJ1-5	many	TGTGCCAGCAGCCAAGATCATGGGGGGAATCAGCCCCAGCATTTT	CASSQDHGGNQPQHF
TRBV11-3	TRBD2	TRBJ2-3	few	TGTGCCAGCAGCCAGGCGGGACTAGCGGGAGTAGATACGCAGTATTTT	CASSQAGLAGVDTQYF
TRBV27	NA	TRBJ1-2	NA	TGTGCCAGCAGTCCCCGGACAGATATCTATGGCTACACCTTC	CASSPRTDIYGYTF
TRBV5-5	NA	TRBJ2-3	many	TGTGCCAGCAGCTTGGACTGGAGAACAGATACGCAGTATTTT	CASSLDWRTDTQYF
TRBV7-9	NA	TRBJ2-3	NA	TGTGCCAGCAGCTTAACGAAACAGTACACAGATACGCAGTATTTT	CASSLTKQYTDTQYF
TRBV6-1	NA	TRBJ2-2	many	TGTGCCAGCAGAGAACAGGGTTCGAACACCGGGGAGCTGTTTTTT	CASREQGSNTGELFF
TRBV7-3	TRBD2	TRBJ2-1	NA	TGTGCCAGCAGCTTAGCGGGAGCAGCAAACAATGAGCAGTTCTTC	CASSLAGAANNEQFF
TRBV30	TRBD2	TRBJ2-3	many	TGTGCCTGGAGTATCCCCCACAGGCAGCGGGGGAATACGCAGTATTTT	CAWSIPHRQRGNTQYF
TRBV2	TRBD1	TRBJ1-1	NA	TGTGCCAGCAGTGAGAGCGGGACAGGGGTAGCTTTCTTT	CASSESGTGVAFF
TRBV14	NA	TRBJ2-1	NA	TGTGCCAGCAGCCCCAAAGGGGTAGGGCAGTTCTTC	CASSPKGVGQFF
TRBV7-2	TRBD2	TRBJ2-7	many	TGTGCCAGCAGCTTATCAGCGGGAGTGTTCGACGAGCAGTACTTC	CASSLSAGVFDEQYF
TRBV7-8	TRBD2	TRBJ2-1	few	TGTGCCAGCAGCTCCGTACTAGCGGGATATGTGAATGAGCAGTTCTTC	CASSSVLAGYVNEQFF
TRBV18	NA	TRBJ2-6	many	TGTGCCAGCTCACCAGAGCGGACTGGGGCCAACGTCCTGACTTTC	CASSPERTGANVLTF
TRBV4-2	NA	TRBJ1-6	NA	TGTGCCAGCAGCCAAGAATTAGGACTTAATTCACCCCTCCACTTT	CASSQELGLNSPLHF